The 18 T cell receptor beta chains below were found in one sample sequenced in a study of cytomegalovirus exposure and HLA in healthy donors. With 60 Vbeta and 13 Jbeta primers, the PCR was carried out. The table came from immunoSEQ multiplex PCR; TCRdb's copy has only in-frame clones and leaves some out. The data hold 150,000 to 200,000 clones, with approximately 71% observed a single time. Sequencing was done on a sample of PBMCs. The receptors come from a man in his forties or fifties in good health and CMV-seronegative.

This rearrangement joins TRBV6-1 to TRBJ1-2, with D unresolved. Deletions cut 3 bases from V and 10 bases from J, with 18 bases between. CDR3 length equals 14 residues. Germline-derived CDR1 and CDR2 are MNHNS and SASEGT. As DNA, the CDR3 is TGTGCCAGCAGTGAGTCAGGACTGATTTTGGACTACACCTTC. Amino acids: CASSESGLILDYTF.

The chain joins TRBV21-1 to TRBJ2-7; TRBD1, as called in the table, went unchecked against the DNA. TRBV21-1 is a pseudogene locus. The CDR3 contains 17 residues. The CDR3 protein is CASSKDRQGRLDYEQYF. The CDR3, as DNA: TGTGCCAGCAGCAAAGATCGACAGGGGCGATTGGACTACGAGCAGTACTTC.

The chain links TRBV27 to TRBJ2-3, with D possibly matching TRBD1 (5 bases). This CDR3 is 14 amino acids long. V dropped 2 bases and J dropped 4 bases, with 10 bases sitting between them. Germline V gene data show CDR1 as MNHEY and CDR2 as SMNVEV (reference sequence). The CDR3 spells CASSLGAGPDTQYF. The CDR3 DNA reads as TGTGCCAGCAGTTTAGGGGCAGGCCCAGATACGCAGTATTTT.

The gene calls are TRBV4-3 and TRBJ1-5; TRBD1 matches at 9 bases. This CDR3 has 15 amino acids. The V and J ends lost 1 base and 6 bases, in that order; junction bases with no gene match: 4. The V gene's germline CDR1 is LGHNA and CDR2 YSLEER. DNA for the CDR3: TGCGCCAGCAGCCAAGTACAGGGGGCTGGTCAGCCCCAGCATTTT. Protein: CASSQVQGAGQPQHF.

V and J are TRBV6-5 and TRBJ2-7; 7 bases are a match to TRBD2. The CDR3 runs to 12 residues. V trimming: 7 bases; J trimming: 2 bases; junction bases outside the gene matches: 2. Per germline, CDR1 MNHEY and CDR2 SVGAGI. CDR3: CASKAGAYEQYF. Written as DNA, the CDR3 is TGTGCCAGCAAGGCGGGGGCCTACGAGCAGTACTTC.

The rearrangement joins TRBV6-1 to TRBJ1-2; 7 nucleotides agree with TRBD1. Germline V lookup: CDR1 MNHNS, CDR2 SASEGT. CDR3 size: 15 residues. Germline trimming cut 5 bases from V and 4 bases from J; bases unmatched to any gene: 10. The CDR3 DNA reads as TGTGCCAGCAGTATTCCGACAGGGACTTCCTATGGCTACACCTTC. Encoded protein: CASSIPTGTSYGYTF.

The genes are TRBV7-2 and TRBJ2-5; the match to TRBD2 covers 13 bases. This CDR3 is 15 amino acids long. The germline CDR1 and CDR2 sequences are SGHTA and FQGNSA. The V gene end was trimmed by 5 bases and the J gene end by 13 bases; junction bases not matched to a gene: 13. The DNA for the CDR3 is TGTGCCAGCAGCGGTGGACTAGCGGGGGTAAAGATCCCGTACTTC. Translating gives CASSGGLAGVKIPYF. Based on the CDR3 plus reference TRBV7-2 and TRBJ2-5, the full variable domain is GAGVSQSPSNKVTEKGKDVELRCDPISGHTALYWYRQSLGQGLEFLIYFQGNSAPDKSGLPSDRFSAERTGGSVSTLTIQRTQQEDSAVYLCASSGGLAGVKIPYFGPGTRLLVL.

This clone was counted a few times. Other DNA sequences in this specimen translate into the identical CDR3. V usage is TRBV7-2 and J usage is TRBJ2-7; TRBD1 matches 8 bases. Germline trimming cut 1 base from V and 1 base from J; bases unmatched to any gene: 3. In germline, CDR1 is SGHTA, CDR2 FQGNSA. The CDR3 loop spans 15 amino acids. The DNA for the CDR3 is TGTGCCAGCAGCTTAGGACAGGGGCGGTCCTACGAGCAGTACTTC. It yields the protein CASSLGQGRSYEQYF.

To note about this clone: In this CDR3 the conserved last residue, phenylalanine or tryptophan, is missing, so a read error is likely. V gene TRBV5-4 combines with J gene TRBJ1-2; perhaps TRBD1 as D (6 bases). Germline CDR1 and CDR2: SGHNT and YYREEE (reference sequence). Between the trimmed V and J ends, which lost 4 bases and 8 bases, there was a span of 12 bases. The CDR3 runs to 12 residues. CDR3 protein: CASSQDSLGYTL. DNA of the CDR3: TGTGCCAGCAGCCAGGACAGTTTGGGCTACACCCTC.

The CDR3 bases are TGTGCCAGCAGTTCCCTGAACTATGGCTACACCTTC. Translation: CASSSLNYGYTF. This chain uses TRBV28 with TRBJ1-2; D unresolved. This CDR3 region has 12 residues. Trimming stripped 4 bases from V and 2 bases from J, with 5 bases between. Germline CDR1 MDHEN, CDR2 SYDVKM.

The genes are TRBV29-1 and TRBJ2-3, with 8 bases aligning to TRBD2. CDR3 length: 13 amino acids. J lost 5 bases, V lost 6 bases, and 7 bases had no gene match. The germline V gene encodes CDR1 SQVTM and CDR2 ANQGSEA. In nucleotides, the CDR3 is TGCAGCGTCGGCTGGACTAGCCGAGATACGCAGTATTTT. Its protein is CSVGWTSRDTQYF.

The chain couples TRBV7-2 to TRBJ1-5; 10 nucleotides align to TRBD1. The V gene end was trimmed by 3 bases and the J gene end by 6 bases; junction bases not matched to a gene: 5. The CDR3 loop spans 15 amino acids. CDR1 SGHTA and CDR2 FQGNSA come from the germline V gene. The CDR3 bases are TGTGCCAGCAGCTTGACAGGGGGCGAGAGTCAGCCCCAGCATTTT. This sequence encodes CASSLTGGESQPQHF.

This sequence joins TRBV29-1 and TRBJ2-1, with D tentatively TRBD2 (5 bases). The CDR3 runs 14 residues. Trimming removed 6 bases from V and 5 bases from J, with 17 bases in between. Germline V gene lookup returns CDR1 SQVTM and CDR2 ANQGSEA. CDR3 protein: CSVRYGERNNEQFF. The CDR3 DNA is TGCAGCGTCCGTTACGGGGAAAGGAACAATGAGCAGTTCTTC.

This chain links TRBV9 with TRBJ1-1; TRBD1 matches 7 bases. The ends lost 4 bases at V and 5 bases at J; junction bases unmatched: 11. There are 15 residues in the CDR3. The germline gives CDR1 SGDLS, CDR2 YYNGEE. The CDR3 DNA is TGTGCCAGCAGCAAAGCAGGGCAGGGGGATACTGAAGCTTTCTTT. Translated, it gives CASSKAGQGDTEAFF.

V gene TRBV6-6 combines with J gene TRBJ1-2; 12 bases line up with TRBD1. CDR1 and CDR2 from the germline V gene are MNHNY and SVGAGI (reference sequence). The CDR3 is 15 residues long. V lost 5 bases, J lost 7 bases, and 8 bases stayed unmatched. The CDR3 DNA sequence: TGTGCCAGCAGTCCGCTGGGACAGGGGGCCGGTGGCTACACCTTC. As protein: CASSPLGQGAGGYTF.

This rearrangement joins TRBV27 to TRBJ2-7; possible D gene TRBD1, 5 bases. Trimming pared 5 bases from V and 5 bases from J, leaving 16 bases between. Germline loops: CDR1 MNHEY, CDR2 SMNVEV (reference sequence). This CDR3 has 14 residues. The CDR3 here is CASSPLRQGHEQYF. DNA of the CDR3: TGTGCCAGCAGTCCGCTCCGTCAGGGCCACGAGCAGTACTTC.

The chain uses TRBV6-5 and TRBJ2-7; 7 bases match TRBD1. The junction had 7 bases not matched to a gene; V was cut back by 3 bases and J by 2 bases. The germline gives CDR1 MNHEY, CDR2 SVGAGI. The CDR3 is 15 amino acids. CDR3 protein: CASSYGDSRTYEQYF. In nucleotides, the CDR3 is TGTGCCAGCAGTTATGGGGACAGTCGGACCTACGAGCAGTACTTC.

This clone was seen a few times. The genes are TRBV5-1 and TRBJ1-4; D is possibly TRBD1 (6 bases). The CDR3 length is 15 residues. Germline V gives CDR1 SGHRS, CDR2 YFSETQ. Trimming removed 0 bases at V and 8 bases at J, with 14 bases between. The CDR3 here is CASSLAAGAPEKLFF. DNA of the CDR3: TGCGCCAGCAGCTTGGCCGCGGGGGCCCCCGAAAAACTGTTTTTT.